This T cell receptor beta chain was identified during a study of stem cell transplantation in POMP-related autoinflammatory disease. Study in general: Before transplant: CD4+ naive skewing, low CD8+ proportions, reduced cytokine secretion. General observations from the study: In patients with PRAID, every analyzed T-cell subset tended to show lower diversity and higher clonality. Patients with PRAID showed a restricted number of unique TRB V-J gene pairings.

This clone was detected only a few times. What it binds is unknown. The table came from immunoSEQ multiplex PCR; TCRdb's copy has only in-frame clones and leaves some out. The table lists 9,100 or so clones, more than 75% of them singletons, with approximately 4.4% in the top ten. The CDR3 spans 15 residues. V lost 3 bases and J 6 bases, leaving 15 bases between the germline ends. CDR1 and CDR2 (germline): SGHVS, FQNEAQ. The TCR sequence derives from a human patient with POMP-related autoinflammation and immune dysregulation (PRAID). Part of the T cell pool may stem from the graft donor. The sequenced sample was CD4+ T cells from PBMCs, obtained after stem cell transplantation. The V and J genes are TRBV7-8 and TRBJ2-1; maybe TRBD2 (6 bases). The CDR3 sequence is CASSFRRDRSNEQFF. The CDR3, as DNA: TGTGCCAGCAGCTTCAGGAGGGATCGGAGCAATGAGCAGTTCTTC.